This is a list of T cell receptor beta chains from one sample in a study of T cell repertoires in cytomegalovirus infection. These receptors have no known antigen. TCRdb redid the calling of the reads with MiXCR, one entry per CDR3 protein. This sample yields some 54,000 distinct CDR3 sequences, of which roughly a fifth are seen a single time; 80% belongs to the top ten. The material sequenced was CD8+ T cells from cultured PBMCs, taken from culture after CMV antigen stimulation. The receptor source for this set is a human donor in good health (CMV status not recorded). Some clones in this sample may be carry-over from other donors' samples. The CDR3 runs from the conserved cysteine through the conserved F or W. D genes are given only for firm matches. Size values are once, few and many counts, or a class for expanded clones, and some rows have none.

cdr3_nt: TGTGCCAGCTCACCGCGGACAGGGCTCAACACCGGGGAGCTGTTTTTT
cdr3_aa: CASSPRTGLNTGELFF
d_call: TRBD1
clone_size: .
j_call: TRBJ2-2
v_call: TRBV18

cdr3_nt: TGTGCCAGCAGCGCCAGGACAGGGGGTTCCTACAATGAGCAGTTCTTC
cdr3_aa: CASSARTGGSYNEQFF
d_call: TRBD1
clone_size: .
j_call: TRBJ2-1
v_call: TRBV7-4

cdr3_nt: TGTGCCAGCAGCTTAGGGGGTTCTTACGGGGAGCTGTTTTTT
cdr3_aa: CASSLGGSYGELFF
d_call: .
clone_size: few
j_call: TRBJ2-2
v_call: TRBV7-6

cdr3_nt: TGTGCCAGCAGCCACAGAAGGAACACTGAAGCTTTCTTT
cdr3_aa: CASSHRRNTEAFF
d_call: .
clone_size: few
j_call: TRBJ1-1
v_call: TRBV11-3

cdr3_nt: TGTGCCAGCAGCTCCCGTGAGAGCTCCTACAATGAGCAGTTCTTC
cdr3_aa: CASSSRESSYNEQFF
d_call: .
clone_size: .
j_call: TRBJ2-1
v_call: TRBV7-2

cdr3_nt: TGTGCCAGCGGATGGGGGCCGGGGGGCGAGCAGTACTTC
cdr3_aa: CASGWGPGGEQYF
d_call: .
clone_size: .
j_call: TRBJ2-7
v_call: TRBV11-2

cdr3_nt: TGTGCCAGCAGCCCTGGGGGGACGGAACCCTACGAGCAGTACTTC
cdr3_aa: CASSPGGTEPYEQYF
d_call: .
clone_size: .
j_call: TRBJ2-7
v_call: TRBV7-2

cdr3_nt: TGTGCCAGCAGCTTAGCTTTTCCCGGGACAGGGGAGAGCTATGGCTACACCTTC
cdr3_aa: CASSLAFPGTGESYGYTF
d_call: TRBD1
clone_size: .
j_call: TRBJ1-2
v_call: TRBV7-2

cdr3_nt: TGCGCCAGCACCTCGAATCTAGCGGGGGAACAAGAGACCCAGTACTTC
cdr3_aa: CASTSNLAGEQETQYF
d_call: TRBD2
clone_size: many
j_call: TRBJ2-5
v_call: TRBV4-1

cdr3_nt: TGTGCCAGCAGCTTACTGACTAGCGGGGCCCGCAATGAGCAGTTCTTC
cdr3_aa: CASSLLTSGARNEQFF
d_call: TRBD2
clone_size: .
j_call: TRBJ2-1
v_call: TRBV7-2

cdr3_nt: TGTGCCAGCAGCTCGCGGCCCGACACTGAAGCTTTCTTT
cdr3_aa: CASSSRPDTEAFF
d_call: .
clone_size: few
j_call: TRBJ1-1
v_call: TRBV7-8

cdr3_nt: TGTGCCAGCAGCTTGGACGTCTTCCAGAACACTGAAGCTTTCTTT
cdr3_aa: CASSLDVFQNTEAFF
d_call: .
clone_size: .
j_call: TRBJ1-1
v_call: TRBV5-6

cdr3_nt: TGTGCCAGCGCACCGAAGGGAGTGCCCTACGAGCAGTACTTC
cdr3_aa: CASAPKGVPYEQYF
d_call: .
clone_size: few
j_call: TRBJ2-7
v_call: TRBV7-9

cdr3_nt: TGTGCCAGCCCCAGGGCCGGGGGGCAGAGCTATGGCTACACCTTC
cdr3_aa: CASPRAGGQSYGYTF
d_call: .
clone_size: few
j_call: TRBJ1-2
v_call: TRBV2

cdr3_nt: TGTGCCAGCTCGAAGGGTGAGCAGTTCTTC
cdr3_aa: CASSKGEQFF
d_call: .
clone_size: once
j_call: TRBJ2-1
v_call: TRBV2

cdr3_nt: TGTGCCAGCAGTCCGCTCACCGGGACAGACTCCTACGAGCAGTACTTC
cdr3_aa: CASSPLTGTDSYEQYF
d_call: TRBD1
clone_size: few
j_call: TRBJ2-7
v_call: TRBV27

cdr3_nt: TGTGCCAGCAGTGAATATCCCCCAGGGAGGGGGACCTACGAGCAGTACTTC
cdr3_aa: CASSEYPPGRGTYEQYF
d_call: .
clone_size: .
j_call: TRBJ2-7
v_call: TRBV6-1

cdr3_nt: TGCGCCAGCAGCCAACTGCCAGTGACTAGCGTCGACAATGAGCAGTTCTTC
cdr3_aa: CASSQLPVTSVDNEQFF
d_call: TRBD2
clone_size: .
j_call: TRBJ2-1
v_call: TRBV4-1

cdr3_nt: TGTGCCAGCAGTTTAAATGAGCAGTTCTTC
cdr3_aa: CASSLNEQFF
d_call: .
clone_size: .
j_call: TRBJ2-1
v_call: TRBV27

cdr3_nt: TGTGCCAGCAGTCCTACCGGGACCATGATCGATACGCAGTATTTT
cdr3_aa: CASSPTGTMIDTQYF
d_call: .
clone_size: .
j_call: TRBJ2-3
v_call: TRBV12-3/TRBV12-4

cdr3_nt: TGTGCCAGCAGCGCAGGGGGCCTGAACACTGAAGCTTTCTTT
cdr3_aa: CASSAGGLNTEAFF
d_call: TRBD1
clone_size: few
j_call: TRBJ1-1
v_call: TRBV9

cdr3_nt: TGCGCCAGCAGCCAAGAGGGACAGGGTACCTACGAGCAGTACTTC
cdr3_aa: CASSQEGQGTYEQYF
d_call: TRBD1
clone_size: few
j_call: TRBJ2-7
v_call: TRBV4-1

cdr3_nt: TGTGCCAGCAACACGGACGGGAACACCGGGGAGCTGTTTTTT
cdr3_aa: CASNTDGNTGELFF
d_call: .
clone_size: .
j_call: TRBJ2-2
v_call: TRBV6-5

cdr3_nt: TGTGCCAGCAGTTCTACCCCGGGACAGGGGAGCACAGATACGCAGTATTTT
cdr3_aa: CASSSTPGQGSTDTQYF
d_call: TRBD1
clone_size: few
j_call: TRBJ2-3
v_call: TRBV27

cdr3_nt: TGTGCTAGTGGTTTGGTACTCGGGGGCGCTGAAGCTTTCTTT
cdr3_aa: CASGLVLGGAEAFF
d_call: .
clone_size: .
j_call: TRBJ1-1
v_call: TRBV12-5

cdr3_nt: TGTGCCAGCAGCTTGCTGGGGACCTCCACCGGGGAGCTGTTTTTT
cdr3_aa: CASSLLGTSTGELFF
d_call: .
clone_size: few
j_call: TRBJ2-2
v_call: TRBV7-8

cdr3_nt: TGTGCCAGCAGCGGGACACTAGGAGAGACCCAGTACTTC
cdr3_aa: CASSGTLGETQYF
d_call: .
clone_size: .
j_call: TRBJ2-5
v_call: TRBV6-2/TRBV6-3

cdr3_nt: TGTGCCAGCAGCCAGAGGAGGGGAGCATCGGACGAGCAGTACTTC
cdr3_aa: CASSQRRGASDEQYF
d_call: .
clone_size: few
j_call: TRBJ2-7
v_call: TRBV14

cdr3_nt: TGTGCCAGCAGCTTGGGATCAGATACGCAGTATTTT
cdr3_aa: CASSLGSDTQYF
d_call: .
clone_size: many
j_call: TRBJ2-3
v_call: TRBV11-2

cdr3_nt: TGTGCCAGTGCGCCCGGGCATCTCTACGAGCAGTACTTC
cdr3_aa: CASAPGHLYEQYF
d_call: .
clone_size: .
j_call: TRBJ2-7
v_call: TRBV19

cdr3_nt: TGTGCCAGCAGCGCGGACAGGGCGGGAGATACGCAGTATTTT
cdr3_aa: CASSADRAGDTQYF
d_call: TRBD1
clone_size: few
j_call: TRBJ2-3
v_call: TRBV9

cdr3_nt: TGTGCCAGCAGTTTAGGTATGGGGACAGATACGCAGTATTTT
cdr3_aa: CASSLGMGTDTQYF
d_call: .
clone_size: few
j_call: TRBJ2-3
v_call: TRBV27

cdr3_nt: TGTGCCAGCAGCCAAGAACTAGCCTCCTACAATGAGCAGTTCTTC
cdr3_aa: CASSQELASYNEQFF
d_call: .
clone_size: .
j_call: TRBJ2-1
v_call: TRBV4-1

cdr3_nt: TGTGCCAGCAGCTTCCAACGTAGCGGGGGGGCCGCTGTCTACAATGAGCAGTTCTTC
cdr3_aa: CASSFQRSGGAAVYNEQFF
d_call: TRBD2
clone_size: few
j_call: TRBJ2-1
v_call: TRBV7-8

cdr3_nt: TGTGCCAGCAGCTTCGGTAGCGGTGAGCAGTACTTC
cdr3_aa: CASSFGSGEQYF
d_call: .
clone_size: .
j_call: TRBJ2-7
v_call: TRBV7-8

cdr3_nt: TGTGCCAGCAGGGACAGGGGATACTATGGCTACACCTTC
cdr3_aa: CASRDRGYYGYTF
d_call: TRBD1
clone_size: few
j_call: TRBJ1-2
v_call: TRBV6-6

cdr3_nt: TGTGCCAGCAGTTACCCCCCTAGCGGATTACCCACCGGGGAGCTGTTTTTT
cdr3_aa: CASSYPPSGLPTGELFF
d_call: TRBD2
clone_size: few
j_call: TRBJ2-2
v_call: TRBV6-6

cdr3_nt: TGTGCCAGCAGCTCCGGATCCTCTGACGCTTTCTTT
cdr3_aa: CASSSGSSDAFF
d_call: .
clone_size: few
j_call: TRBJ1-1
v_call: TRBV7-9

cdr3_nt: TGTGCCAGCAGTGACAGGGGGTACAATCAGCCCCAGCATTTT
cdr3_aa: CASSDRGYNQPQHF
d_call: TRBD1
clone_size: few
j_call: TRBJ1-5
v_call: TRBV25-1

cdr3_nt: TGTGCCAGCAGCCCCCAAGACTTGAACACTGAAGCTTTCTTT
cdr3_aa: CASSPQDLNTEAFF
d_call: .
clone_size: .
j_call: TRBJ1-1
v_call: TRBV6-6

cdr3_nt: TGTGCCAGCAGTTTATCGGGCCCCTATGGCTACACCTTC
cdr3_aa: CASSLSGPYGYTF
d_call: .
clone_size: .
j_call: TRBJ1-2
v_call: TRBV27

cdr3_nt: TGTGCCAGCAGCCAAGCCCGAGGGGAAACCAAAAACATTCAGTACTTC
cdr3_aa: CASSQARGETKNIQYF
d_call: .
clone_size: few
j_call: TRBJ2-4
v_call: TRBV4-2

cdr3_nt: TGTGCCAGCAGCTTGGAGACAGGGGATTCCTACGAGCAGTACTTC
cdr3_aa: CASSLETGDSYEQYF
d_call: TRBD1
clone_size: many
j_call: TRBJ2-7
v_call: TRBV5-5

cdr3_nt: TGTGCCAGCAGCTTAGGATATCGGCGGGGAGCTATTACAGATACGCAGTATTTT
cdr3_aa: CASSLGYRRGAITDTQYF
d_call: .
clone_size: .
j_call: TRBJ2-3
v_call: TRBV7-2

cdr3_nt: TGTGCCAGCAGTGATGGGACGACTAGTCCTGGGGCCAACGTCCTGACTTTC
cdr3_aa: CASSDGTTSPGANVLTF
d_call: .
clone_size: few
j_call: TRBJ2-6
v_call: TRBV6-1

cdr3_nt: TGTGCCAGCAGCGCGACAGGTTCCTACAATGAGCAGTTCTTC
cdr3_aa: CASSATGSYNEQFF
d_call: .
clone_size: .
j_call: TRBJ2-1
v_call: TRBV7-2

cdr3_nt: TGCGCCAGCAGCCAAGCAGGGGGCGATGGCTACACCTTC
cdr3_aa: CASSQAGGDGYTF
d_call: TRBD1
clone_size: few
j_call: TRBJ1-2
v_call: TRBV4-1

cdr3_nt: TGCGCCAGCAGCCAAGAAGGCTCGGTCCATGAGCAGTTCTTC
cdr3_aa: CASSQEGSVHEQFF
d_call: .
clone_size: .
j_call: TRBJ2-1
v_call: TRBV4-3

cdr3_nt: TGTGCCAGCAGCCCTCGGGCCCAATCCGGGGATGAGCAGTTCTTC
cdr3_aa: CASSPRAQSGDEQFF
d_call: .
clone_size: few
j_call: TRBJ2-1
v_call: TRBV6-6

cdr3_nt: TGTGCCAGCAGTTACAATGAGGGGTCCCCGTCTAAAGGCTACACCTTC
cdr3_aa: CASSYNEGSPSKGYTF
d_call: .
clone_size: .
j_call: TRBJ1-2
v_call: TRBV6-5

cdr3_nt: TGCGCCAGCAGTCAATCAGAGACAAGTAGCTACGAGCAGTACTTC
cdr3_aa: CASSQSETSSYEQYF
d_call: .
clone_size: few
j_call: TRBJ2-7
v_call: TRBV23-1

cdr3_nt: TGCGCCAGCGGCTTGGGACAGGGGAGATACGAGCAGTACTTC
cdr3_aa: CASGLGQGRYEQYF
d_call: TRBD1
clone_size: once
j_call: TRBJ2-7
v_call: TRBV4-1

cdr3_nt: TGCAGTGCTGTACCGGGACTAGCGGGGGCCGCCCCACGCAGCTCCTACGAGCAGTACTTC
cdr3_aa: CSAVPGLAGAAPRSSYEQYF
d_call: TRBD2
clone_size: .
j_call: TRBJ2-7
v_call: TRBV20-1

cdr3_nt: TGTGCCAGCACCCACTACGGAGATACGCAGTATTTT
cdr3_aa: CASTHYGDTQYF
d_call: .
clone_size: .
j_call: TRBJ2-3
v_call: TRBV6-2/TRBV6-3

cdr3_nt: TGTGCCAGCTCACCGGAGGGACAGTCAAGCAATCAGCCCCAGCATTTT
cdr3_aa: CASSPEGQSSNQPQHF
d_call: TRBD1
clone_size: .
j_call: TRBJ1-5
v_call: TRBV18

cdr3_nt: TGTGCCATCAGTGATTCTAGCGGGGGACTGCAAGAGACCCAGTACTTC
cdr3_aa: CAISDSSGGLQETQYF
d_call: TRBD2
clone_size: few
j_call: TRBJ2-5
v_call: TRBV10-3

cdr3_nt: TGTGCCAGCAGCTTAGGGCAGGCAAACACCGGGGAGCTGTTTTTT
cdr3_aa: CASSLGQANTGELFF
d_call: .
clone_size: few
j_call: TRBJ2-2
v_call: TRBV7-9

cdr3_nt: TGTGTCAGCAGCTTGTTGGATTTAAACTATGGCTACACCTTC
cdr3_aa: CVSSLLDLNYGYTF
d_call: .
clone_size: .
j_call: TRBJ1-2
v_call: TRBV5-6